This entry features one T cell receptor (beta chain) sequence. Its antigen is undetermined. The data stem from a study of cytomegalovirus exposure and HLA in healthy donors. At the level of the study: Drawn from HLA-typed donors, 65 million to 100 million unique TCRs were held in an early data release. Overall study findings and caveats: Highest at DRB1 and lowest at HLA-C, TCR association rates differed among HLA loci in a later analysis. Most of the TCR beta V segments (in an earlier analysis) were productive either about 90% or about 30% of the time. With high specificity and sensitivity, the classifier reportedly diagnosed cytomegalovirus status.

Trimming removed 2 bases at V and 3 bases at J, with 6 bases between. The CDR3 is 12 residues long. Germline CDR1 and CDR2: SGHDT and YYEEEE. The PCR made use of 60 Vbeta and 13 Jbeta primers. TCRdb's copy holds only in-frame clones and misses some; the assay was immunoSEQ multiplex PCR. Of some 150,000 clones in the sample, around two thirds are singletons; the top ten hold around 3%. Material: PBMCs. The J gene is TRBJ2-7, the V gene TRBV5-6, with D possibly being TRBD1 (6 bases). This TCR was sampled from a middle-aged man in good health and CMV-seronegative. The CDR3 bases are TGTGCCAGCAGCTTAGGGGGCTACGAGCAGTACTTC. Amino acid sequence: CASSLGGYEQYF.